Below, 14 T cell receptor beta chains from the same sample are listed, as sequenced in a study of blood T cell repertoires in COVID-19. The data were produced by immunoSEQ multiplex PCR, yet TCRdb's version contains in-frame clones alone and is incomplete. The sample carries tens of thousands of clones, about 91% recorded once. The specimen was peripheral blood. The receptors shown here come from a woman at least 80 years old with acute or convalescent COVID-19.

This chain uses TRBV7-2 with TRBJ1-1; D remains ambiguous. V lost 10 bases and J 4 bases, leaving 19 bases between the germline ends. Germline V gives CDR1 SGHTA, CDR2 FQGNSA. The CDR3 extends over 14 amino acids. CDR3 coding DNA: TGTGCCACCATCTTGAGCAGGCGGGGCACTGAAGCTTTCTTT. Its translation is CATILSRRGTEAFF.

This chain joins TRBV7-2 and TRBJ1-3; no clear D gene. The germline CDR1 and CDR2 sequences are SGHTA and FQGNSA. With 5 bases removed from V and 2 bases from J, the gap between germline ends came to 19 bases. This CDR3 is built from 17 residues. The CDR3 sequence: CASSAIDTWNPGNTIYF. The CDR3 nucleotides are TGTGCCAGCAGCGCCATAGACACCTGGAACCCTGGAAACACCATATATTTT.

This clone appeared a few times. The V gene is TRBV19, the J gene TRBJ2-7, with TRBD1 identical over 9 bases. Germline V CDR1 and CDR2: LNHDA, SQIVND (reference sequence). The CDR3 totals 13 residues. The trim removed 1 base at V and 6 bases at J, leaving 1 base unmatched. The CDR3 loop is CASSIADRGEQYF. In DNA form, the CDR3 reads TGTGCCAGTAGTATAGCGGACAGGGGCGAGCAGTACTTC.

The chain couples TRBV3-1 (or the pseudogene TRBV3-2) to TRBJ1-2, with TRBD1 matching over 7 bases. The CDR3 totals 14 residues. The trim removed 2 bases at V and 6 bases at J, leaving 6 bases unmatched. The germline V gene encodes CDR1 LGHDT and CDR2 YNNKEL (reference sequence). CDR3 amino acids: CASSQSHRGHGYTF. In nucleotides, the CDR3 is TGTGCCAGCAGCCAATCCCACAGGGGTCATGGCTACACCTTC.

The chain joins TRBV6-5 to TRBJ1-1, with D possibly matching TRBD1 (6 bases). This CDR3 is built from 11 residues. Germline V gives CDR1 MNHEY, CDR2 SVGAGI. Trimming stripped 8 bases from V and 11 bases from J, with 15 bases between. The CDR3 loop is CASEEGGAAFF. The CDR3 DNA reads TGTGCCAGCGAAGAAGGGGGGGCGGCTTTCTTT.

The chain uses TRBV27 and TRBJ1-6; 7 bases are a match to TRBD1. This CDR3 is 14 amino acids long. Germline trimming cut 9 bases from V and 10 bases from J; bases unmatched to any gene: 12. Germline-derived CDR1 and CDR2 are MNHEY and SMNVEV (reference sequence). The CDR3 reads CASSGRGRDSPLHF. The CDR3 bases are TGTGCCAGTTCCGGTAGGGGGCGCGACTCACCCCTCCACTTT.

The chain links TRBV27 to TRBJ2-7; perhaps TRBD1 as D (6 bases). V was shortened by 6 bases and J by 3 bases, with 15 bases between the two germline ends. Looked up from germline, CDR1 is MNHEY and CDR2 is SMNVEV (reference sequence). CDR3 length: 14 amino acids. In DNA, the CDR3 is TGTGCCAGCAGACCTCACAGGGTAAGCTACGAGCAGTACTTC. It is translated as CASRPHRVSYEQYF.

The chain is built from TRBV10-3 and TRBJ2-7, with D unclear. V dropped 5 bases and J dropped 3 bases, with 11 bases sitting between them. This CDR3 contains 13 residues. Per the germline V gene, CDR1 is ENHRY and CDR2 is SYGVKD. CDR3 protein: CAISQTASYEQYF. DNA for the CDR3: TGTGCCATCAGTCAGACTGCCAGCTACGAGCAGTACTTC.

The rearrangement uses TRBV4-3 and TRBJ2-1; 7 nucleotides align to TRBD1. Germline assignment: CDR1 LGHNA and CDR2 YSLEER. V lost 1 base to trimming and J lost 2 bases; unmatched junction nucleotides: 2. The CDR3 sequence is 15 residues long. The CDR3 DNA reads TGCGCCAGCAGCCAAGGCCAGGGGGCCTACAATGAGCAGTTCTTC. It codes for CASSQGQGAYNEQFF.

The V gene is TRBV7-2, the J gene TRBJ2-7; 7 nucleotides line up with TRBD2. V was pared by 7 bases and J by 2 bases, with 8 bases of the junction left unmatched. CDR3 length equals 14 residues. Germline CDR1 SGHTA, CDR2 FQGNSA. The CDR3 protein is CASTLGTNPYEQYF. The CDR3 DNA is TGTGCCAGCACTCTAGGGACTAATCCCTACGAGCAGTACTTC.

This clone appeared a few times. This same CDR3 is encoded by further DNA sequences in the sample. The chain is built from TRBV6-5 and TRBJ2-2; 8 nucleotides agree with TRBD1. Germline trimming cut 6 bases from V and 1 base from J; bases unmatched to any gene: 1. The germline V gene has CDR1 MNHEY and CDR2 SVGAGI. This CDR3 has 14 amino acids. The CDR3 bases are TGTGCCAGCAGGGGGACAGGGAACACCGGGGAGCTGTTTTTT. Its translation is CASRGTGNTGELFF.

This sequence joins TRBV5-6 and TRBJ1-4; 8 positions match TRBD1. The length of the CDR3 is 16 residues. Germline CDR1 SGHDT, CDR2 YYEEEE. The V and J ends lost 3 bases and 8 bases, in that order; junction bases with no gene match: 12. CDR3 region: CASSSLLTGEHEKLFF. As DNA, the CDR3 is TGTGCCAGCAGCTCGCTCCTGACAGGGGAACACGAAAAACTGTTTTTT.

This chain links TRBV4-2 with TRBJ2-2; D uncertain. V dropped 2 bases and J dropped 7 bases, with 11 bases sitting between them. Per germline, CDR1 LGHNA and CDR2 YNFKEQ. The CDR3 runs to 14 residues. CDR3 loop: CASSQTRVNGELFF. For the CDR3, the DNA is TGTGCCAGCAGCCAAACCCGGGTAAACGGGGAGCTGTTTTTT.

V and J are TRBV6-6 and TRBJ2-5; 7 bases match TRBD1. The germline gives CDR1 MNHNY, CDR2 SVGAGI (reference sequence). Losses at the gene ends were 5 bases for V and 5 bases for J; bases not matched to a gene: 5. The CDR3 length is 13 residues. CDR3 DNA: TGTGCCAGCAGTCGACAGGGTGGGGAGACCCAGTACTTC. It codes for CASSRQGGETQYF.